Each of the 18 T cell receptor beta chains below was sequenced from the same sample in a study of CD8+ T cells in alopecia areata (dated by TCRdb to the late 2010s). What this sample's time point label stands for: 24 weeks on oral tofacitinib. This specimen's treatment or condition label, per the study, means: oral pan-JAK inhibitor, 5-10 mg twice daily. Preparation of the library involved the immunoSEQ multiplex PCR assay. To provide template for TCR sequencing, every sample had RNA extracted and reverse transcribed into cDNA. The table comes from immuneACCESS by way of TCRdb, which keeps in-frame sequences with V and J called. Part of the clones is missing from these tables; in studies checked, under half for an unresolved V gene and the rest for unknown reasons. The sample has about 88,000 clones on record, around 40% of them singletons. Roughly 18% of the sample comes from the top ten. The source was CD8+ T cells sorted from blood, collected at week 24, from a patient treated with tofacitinib. Receptors were obtained from a human donor with alopecia areata.

The chain couples TRBV28 to TRBJ2-7, with 7 bases fitting TRBD1. Per germline, CDR1 MDHEN and CDR2 SYDVKM. J lost 6 bases, V lost 8 bases, and 13 bases had no gene match. CDR3 length equals 14 residues. Written as DNA, the CDR3 is TGTGCCAGCCTCGCCAGGACAGGTTATATCGAGCAGTACTTC. Amino acids: CASLARTGYIEQYF.

The V call is TRBV7-8, the J call TRBJ1-1; D is perhaps TRBD1 (6 bases). The V and J ends lost 5 bases and 8 bases respectively, with 9 bases between them. Germline CDR1 SGHVS, CDR2 FQNEAQ. This CDR3 has 11 amino acids. CDR3 protein: CASSPDREAFF. The CDR3 DNA reads TGTGCCAGCAGCCCCGACAGGGAAGCTTTCTTT. Looking up the rest from reference TRBV7-8 and TRBJ1-1 gives the full variable domain: GAGVSQSPRYKVAKRGQDVALRCDPISGHVSLFWYQQALGQGPEFLTYFQNEAQLDKSGLPSDRFFAERPEGSVSTLKIQRTQQEDSAVYLCASSPDREAFFGQGTRLTVV.

The V call is TRBV7-8, the J call TRBJ2-1; TRBD2 is a possible D gene (6 bases). The ends were cut back, 4 bases at V and 9 bases at J, with 16 bases in the middle. The length of the CDR3 is 14 residues. The germline V gene has CDR1 SGHVS and CDR2 FQNEAQ. The CDR3 region is CASSSRVTSGEQFF. Written as DNA, the CDR3 is TGTGCCAGCAGCTCTAGGGTGACTAGTGGTGAGCAGTTCTTC.

The V gene is TRBV7-9, the J gene TRBJ2-5, with D hard to call. V lost 5 bases to trimming and J lost 5 bases, with 9 bases between them. The CDR3 length is 12 residues. Germline CDR1 is SEHNR and CDR2 is FQNEAQ (reference sequence). CDR3 DNA sequence: TGTGCCAGCAGCAACCCTCCCGAGACCCAGTACTTC. Translation gives CASSNPPETQYF. Together with reference TRBV7-9 and TRBJ2-5, the CDR3 gives the full variable domain: DTGVSQNPRHKITKRGQNVTFRCDPISEHNRLYWYRQTLGQGPEFLTYFQNEAQLEKSRLLSDRFSAERPKGSFSTLEIQRTEQGDSAMYLCASSNPPETQYFGPGTRLLVL.

The gene calls are TRBV5-6 and TRBJ1-2; TRBD1 aligns across 7 bases. The CDR3 sequence is 13 residues long. The J segment lost 4 bases and the V segment lost 5 bases, leaving 5 bases of the junction unmatched. Germline CDR1 and CDR2: SGHDT and YYEEEE. In DNA form, the CDR3 reads TGTGCCAGCAGTCTAGGGGGCGGCTATGGCTACACCTTC. This codes for CASSLGGGYGYTF.

A few counts support this clone. V usage is TRBV5-6 and J usage is TRBJ2-1; 13 bases are a match to TRBD2. CDR1 SGHDT and CDR2 YYEEEE come from the germline V gene. J lost 7 bases, V lost 1 base, and 2 bases had no gene match. The CDR3 is 15 amino acids. The CDR3 bases are TGTGCCAGCAGCTTGACTAGCGGGAGGGGGAATGAGCAGTTCTTC. The encoded protein is CASSLTSGRGNEQFF.

The chain couples TRBV15 to TRBJ2-3; D perhaps matches TRBD1 (6 bases). The CDR3 length is 16 residues. The germline gives CDR1 LNHNV, CDR2 YYDKDF (reference sequence). The germline V and J ends were trimmed by 1 base and 0 bases, with 11 bases remaining between them. This chain's CDR3 is CATSRGRQESTDTQYF. CDR3 sequence (DNA): TGTGCCACCAGCAGAGGTAGACAGGAGAGCACAGATACGCAGTATTTT.

The chain recombines TRBV29-1 with TRBJ2-7; TRBD2 agrees at 7 bases. The V gene's germline CDR1 is SQVTM and CDR2 ANQGSEA. This CDR3 has 15 residues. V lost 2 bases to trimming and J lost 6 bases; unmatched junction nucleotides: 13. CDR3 residues: CSVETGGDTPGEQYF. CDR3 DNA: TGCAGCGTTGAAACGGGGGGAGACACCCCAGGCGAGCAGTACTTC.

This chain uses TRBV15 with TRBJ2-1; D remains unclear. Trimming left V 5 bases short and J 6 bases short, with 14 bases between. The CDR3 loop spans 14 amino acids. Germline V gives CDR1 LNHNV, CDR2 YYDKDF (reference sequence). CDR3 nucleotides: TGTGCCACCAGCTTATTAACGGGCCCCAATGAGCAGTTCTTC. This gives the protein CATSLLTGPNEQFF.

V gene TRBV13 combines with J gene TRBJ2-5, with no clear D. The V and J ends lost 3 bases and 6 bases respectively, with 17 bases between them. The germline gives CDR1 PRHDT, CDR2 FYEKMQ (reference sequence). CDR3 size: 15 residues. The chain's CDR3 is CASSLSASDWKTQYF. CDR3 DNA sequence: TGTGCCAGCAGCTTGTCGGCGTCCGATTGGAAGACCCAGTACTTC.

This clone was counted between two and nine times. This CDR3 is CSVGGIKETQYF. The CDR3 DNA follows: TGCAGCGTTGGAGGGATTAAGGAGACCCAGTACTTC. V and J are TRBV29-1 and TRBJ2-5; tentative D call: TRBD2 (5 bases). The CDR3 sequence is 12 residues long. Germline assignment: CDR1 SQVTM and CDR2 ANQGSEA. V lost 4 bases, J lost 5 bases, and 11 bases lay in between.

The chain joins TRBV30 to TRBJ1-2; no definite D call. The V gene's germline CDR1 is GTSNPN and CDR2 SVGIG (reference sequence). The CDR3 length is 14 residues. Deletions cut 4 bases from V and 5 bases from J, with 17 bases between. The CDR3 DNA sequence: TGTGCCTGGATTCCCTTCGGGGTATTTTATGGCTACACCTTC. This sequence encodes CAWIPFGVFYGYTF.

The gene calls are TRBV14 and TRBJ1-2; the D gene is possibly TRBD1 (6 bases). Germline CDR1 SGHDN, CDR2 FVKESK. CDR3 length: 14 amino acids. Trimming took off 4 bases at V and 4 bases at J, with 13 bases between the two ends. The DNA for the CDR3 is TGTGCCAGCAGCCCCCCAGGGGTACGCTATGGCTACACCTTC. Amino acid sequence: CASSPPGVRYGYTF.

The chain uses TRBV28 and TRBJ2-3, with unresolved D. Germline CDR1 and CDR2: MDHEN and SYDVKM. V was pared by 4 bases and J by 2 bases, with 7 bases between. This CDR3 spans 13 amino acids. The CDR3 reads CASSYLNTDTQYF. CDR3 DNA: TGTGCCAGCAGTTACCTCAACACAGATACGCAGTATTTT.

This clone showed up just once. The rearrangement joins TRBV4-1 to TRBJ1-1, with TRBD1 matching over 9 bases. There are 14 residues in the CDR3. Germline CDR1 MGHRA, CDR2 YSYEKL. Losses at the gene ends were 4 bases for V and 4 bases for J; bases not matched to a gene: 4. The CDR3 nucleotides are TGCGCCAGCAGCCCATCGACAGGGGGCACTGAAGCTTTCTTT. This translates into CASSPSTGGTEAFF.

This clone was counted a few times. The chain couples TRBV7-9 to TRBJ2-1; either TRBD1 or TRBD2 may supply D (6 bases each). The CDR3 runs to 14 residues. Germline loops: CDR1 SEHNR, CDR2 FQNEAQ (reference sequence). V was cut by 1 base and J by 8 bases, with 12 bases left in between. The CDR3 sequence is CASSLVGASDEQFF. The CDR3 region has the DNA TGTGCCAGCAGCTTAGTGGGGGCTAGCGATGAGCAGTTCTTC. Supplemented by reference TRBV7-9 and TRBJ2-1, the full variable domain reads DTGVSQNPRHKITKRGQNVTFRCDPISEHNRLYWYRQTLGQGPEFLTYFQNEAQLEKSRLLSDRFSAERPKGSFSTLEIQRTEQGDSAMYLCASSLVGASDEQFFGPGTRLTVL.

This clone occurred a few times. The J gene is TRBJ2-1, the V gene TRBV6-4; D remains ambiguous. The CDR3 has 23 residues. Between the trimmed V and J ends, which lost 1 base and 4 bases, there was a span of 35 bases. Germline values: CDR1 MRHNA, CDR2 SNTAGT. CDR3 region: CASSDFQSPDWELLTAEYNEQFF. CDR3 bases: TGTGCCAGCAGTGACTTTCAATCTCCAGACTGGGAACTCCTAACAGCCGAATACAATGAGCAGTTCTTC.

The rearrangement uses TRBV15 and TRBJ2-5; 10 bases agree with TRBD1. V gave up 5 bases and J gave up 0 bases; unmatched junction bases: 6. There are 16 residues in the CDR3. Germline CDR1 and CDR2: LNHNV and YYDKDF (reference sequence). CDR3 sequence reads: CATSGEGQGNQETQYF. DNA for the CDR3: TGTGCCACCAGCGGGGAGGGACAGGGGAACCAAGAGACCCAGTACTTC.